Listed below are T cell receptor beta chains from one sample, sequenced in a study of blood T cell repertoires in COVID-19. Libraries were prepared by immunoSEQ multiplex PCR; TCRdb keeps only in-frame clonotypes and omits some of them. The repertoire holds a few hundred thousand clones, with about 90% as singletons. Sequencing used peripheral blood. The receptors were sampled from a young man who had recovered from COVID-19. The CDR3 runs from the conserved cysteine through the conserved F or W. A D gene is named only where the DNA matches it firmly. Size values are once, few and many counts, or a class for expanded clones, and some rows have none.

size: -
D: -
J: TRBJ1-4
V: TRBV19
CDR3: CASSMAGSNEKLFF
DNA: TGTGCCAGTAGTATGGCCGGGTCTAATGAAAAACTGTTTTTT

size: -
D: -
J: TRBJ2-1
V: TRBV19
CDR3: CASSFGIGLGNEQFF
DNA: TGTGCCAGTAGTTTCGGGATAGGTCTGGGCAATGAGCAGTTCTTC

size: -
D: -
J: TRBJ1-2
V: TRBV19
CDR3: CASSIAHRDLGYTF
DNA: TGTGCCAGTAGTATAGCGCACAGGGATCTAGGCTACACCTTC

size: few
D: -
J: TRBJ1-2
V: TRBV2
CDR3: CASTGNNYGYTF
DNA: TGTGCCAGCACAGGCAACAACTATGGCTACACCTTC

size: -
D: -
J: TRBJ2-4
V: TRBV9
CDR3: CASSVAVDKNIQYF
DNA: TGTGCCAGCAGCGTAGCGGTCGACAAAAACATTCAGTACTTC

size: -
D: TRBD2
J: TRBJ2-3
V: TRBV19
CDR3: CASRLTSGVFTDTQYF
DNA: TGTGCCAGTAGGCTGACTAGCGGGGTTTTCACAGATACGCAGTATTTT

size: -
D: TRBD1
J: TRBJ1-1
V: TRBV5-1
CDR3: CASSLGTGGNTEAFF
DNA: TGCGCCAGCAGCTTGGGTACAGGGGGGAACACTGAAGCTTTCTTT

size: once
D: TRBD1
J: TRBJ1-4
V: TRBV9
CDR3: CASSVGTGEATNEKLFF
DNA: TGTGCCAGCAGCGTAGGGACAGGGGAGGCAACTAATGAAAAACTGTTTTTT

size: -
D: -
J: TRBJ1-5
V: TRBV5-5
CDR3: CASSFTGKRDQPQHF
DNA: TGTGCCAGCAGCTTTACAGGGAAGAGGGATCAGCCCCAGCATTTT

size: few
D: -
J: TRBJ1-1
V: TRBV10-3
CDR3: CAISELQGNTEAFF
DNA: TGTGCCATCAGTGAACTACAGGGGAACACTGAAGCTTTCTTT

size: -
D: -
J: TRBJ2-2
V: TRBV3-1/TRBV3-2
CDR3: CASSQGPGHVIF
DNA: TGTGCCAGCAGCCAAGGACCGGGACACGTGATTTTT

size: -
D: -
J: TRBJ2-5
V: TRBV5-8
CDR3: CASSFKSGGQETQYF
DNA: TGTGCCAGCAGCTTTAAGAGTGGCGGCCAAGAGACCCAGTACTTC

size: -
D: -
J: TRBJ2-2
V: TRBV5-1
CDR3: CASSAGLLNTGELFF
DNA: TGCGCCAGCAGCGCAGGACTCTTGAACACCGGGGAGCTGTTTTTT

size: -
D: TRBD2
J: TRBJ2-1
V: TRBV30
CDR3: CAWNGLAGVGGEQFF
DNA: TGTGCCTGGAACGGACTAGCGGGAGTAGGGGGTGAGCAGTTCTTC

size: -
D: -
J: TRBJ1-1
V: TRBV5-1
CDR3: CASSLAPREHTEAFF
DNA: TGCGCCAGCAGCTTGGCGCCGCGGGAACACACTGAAGCTTTCTTT

size: -
D: TRBD1
J: TRBJ1-1
V: TRBV5-5
CDR3: CASSSGTGSGKSTEAFF
DNA: TGTGCCAGCAGCTCTGGGACAGGATCCGGAAAAAGCACTGAAGCTTTCTTT

size: -
D: -
J: TRBJ2-2
V: TRBV3-1/TRBV3-2
CDR3: CASTATGNTGELFF
DNA: TGTGCCAGCACCGCCACAGGGAACACCGGGGAGCTGTTTTTT

size: -
D: -
J: TRBJ2-7
V: TRBV4-1
CDR3: CASSFQHDRNSYEQYF
DNA: TGCGCCAGCAGCTTTCAGCATGACAGAAACTCCTACGAGCAGTACTTC

size: -
D: TRBD1
J: TRBJ1-5
V: TRBV2
CDR3: CASSEQGGDQPQHF
DNA: TGTGCCAGCAGTGAACAGGGGGGAGATCAGCCCCAGCATTTT

size: -
D: -
J: TRBJ2-3
V: TRBV7-9
CDR3: CASSSFRESNADTQYF
DNA: TGTGCCAGCAGCTCCTTTCGGGAGAGTAACGCAGATACGCAGTATTTT

size: -
D: -
J: TRBJ2-3
V: TRBV6-4
CDR3: CASSETGSTDTQYF
DNA: TGTGCCAGCAGTGAGACAGGAAGCACAGATACGCAGTATTTT

size: -
D: TRBD2
J: TRBJ2-1
V: TRBV7-8
CDR3: CASSLGLAGASEEFF
DNA: TGTGCCAGCAGCTTAGGACTAGCGGGGGCCTCCGAAGAGTTCTTC

size: once
D: -
J: TRBJ2-5
V: TRBV13
CDR3: CASSAATVQETQYF
DNA: TGTGCCAGCAGCGCCGCCACGGTCCAAGAGACCCAGTACTTC

size: -
D: TRBD1
J: TRBJ1-2
V: TRBV3-1/TRBV3-2
CDR3: CASSPLRQGDGYTF
DNA: TGTGCCAGCAGCCCCTTGCGACAGGGAGATGGCTACACCTTC

size: -
D: -
J: TRBJ2-5
V: TRBV7-8
CDR3: CASSFQGLTQYF
DNA: TGTGCCAGCAGCTTTCAGGGGTTGACCCAGTACTTC